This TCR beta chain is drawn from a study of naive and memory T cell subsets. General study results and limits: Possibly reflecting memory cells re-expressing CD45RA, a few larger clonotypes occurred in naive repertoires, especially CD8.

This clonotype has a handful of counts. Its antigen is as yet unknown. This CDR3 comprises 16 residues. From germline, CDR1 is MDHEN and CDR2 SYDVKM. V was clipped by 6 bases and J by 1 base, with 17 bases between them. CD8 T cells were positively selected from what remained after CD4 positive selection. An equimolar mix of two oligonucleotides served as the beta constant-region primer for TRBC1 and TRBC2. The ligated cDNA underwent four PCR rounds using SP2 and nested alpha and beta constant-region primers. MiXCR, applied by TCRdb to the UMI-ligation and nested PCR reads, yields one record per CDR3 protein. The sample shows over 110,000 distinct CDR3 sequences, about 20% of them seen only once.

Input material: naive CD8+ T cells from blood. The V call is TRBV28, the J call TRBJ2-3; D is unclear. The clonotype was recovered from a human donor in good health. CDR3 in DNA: TGTGCCAGCAGGCTGACGCTCCTCCTTGGCACAGATACGCAGTATTTT. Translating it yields CASRLTLLLGTDTQYF.